The table lists the clone carrying this T cell receptor (beta chain) with many counts. CDR1 and CDR2 from the germline V gene are DFQATT and SNEGSKA (reference sequence). CDR3 length equals 13 residues. This sample is part of a study of T cells in Graves' hyperthyroidism and ophthalmopathy. There were TCR beta CDR3 regions amplified from RNA transcripts. First-round RT-PCR targeting the TCR CDR3 was performed with the HTBI primer set. One entry per CDR3 protein results from TCRdb running MiXCR on the multiplex PCR reads. Among over 300,000 distinct CDR3 sequences, over 11% were seen once, and the ten largest hold around 10%. It was uncontrolled infection, other autoimmune disease, pregnancy or lactation that excluded patients. PBMCs were sourced from more than 9 ml fresh peripheral blood.

Source material: blood. The receptor comes from a woman in her sixties with Graves' hyperthyroidism. This chain uses TRBV20-1 with TRBJ2-1, with 9 nucleotides matching TRBD2. DNA of the CDR3: TGCAGCTGTAGCGGGAGCGGCACTAATGAGCAGTTCTTC. Amino acids: CSCSGSGTNEQFF.